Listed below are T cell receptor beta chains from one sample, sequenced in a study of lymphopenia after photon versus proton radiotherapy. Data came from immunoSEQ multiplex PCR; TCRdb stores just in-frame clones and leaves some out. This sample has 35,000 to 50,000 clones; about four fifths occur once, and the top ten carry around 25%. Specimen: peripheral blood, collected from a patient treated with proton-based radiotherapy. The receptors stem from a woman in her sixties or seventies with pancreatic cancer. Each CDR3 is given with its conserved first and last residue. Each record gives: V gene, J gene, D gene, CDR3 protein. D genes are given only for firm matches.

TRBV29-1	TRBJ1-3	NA	CSVGGASDSGNTIYF
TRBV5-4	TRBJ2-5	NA	CASSLAGDLQETQYF
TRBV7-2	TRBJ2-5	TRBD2	CASTPPGLQETQYF
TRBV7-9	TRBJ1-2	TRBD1	CASSRSGTGYGYTF
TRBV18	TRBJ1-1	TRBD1	CASSPPTGLEAFF
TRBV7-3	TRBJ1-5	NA	CASSLTKDTISNQPQHF
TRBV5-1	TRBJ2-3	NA	CASSLGGGEDTQYF
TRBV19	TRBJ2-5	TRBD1	CASSITGGASVSFQETQYF
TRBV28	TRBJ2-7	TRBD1	CASSFPDREYYEQYF
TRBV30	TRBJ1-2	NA	CAWSGDRYGYTF
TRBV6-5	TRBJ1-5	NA	CASSYSWSNSNQPQHF
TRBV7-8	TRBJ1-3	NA	CASSLQGNTIYF
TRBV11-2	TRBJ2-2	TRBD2	CASSVSGSNRELFF
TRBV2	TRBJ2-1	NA	CASRRLQGRDEQFF
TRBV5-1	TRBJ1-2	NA	CASSPSPQDGYTF
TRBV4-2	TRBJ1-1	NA	CASSVNTEAFF
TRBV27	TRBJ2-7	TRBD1	CASSPNGDSSYEQYF
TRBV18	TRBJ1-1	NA	CASSLNARDREAFF
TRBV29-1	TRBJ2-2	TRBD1	CSGTTGGNTGELFF
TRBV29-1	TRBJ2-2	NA	CSVDGSYTGELFF